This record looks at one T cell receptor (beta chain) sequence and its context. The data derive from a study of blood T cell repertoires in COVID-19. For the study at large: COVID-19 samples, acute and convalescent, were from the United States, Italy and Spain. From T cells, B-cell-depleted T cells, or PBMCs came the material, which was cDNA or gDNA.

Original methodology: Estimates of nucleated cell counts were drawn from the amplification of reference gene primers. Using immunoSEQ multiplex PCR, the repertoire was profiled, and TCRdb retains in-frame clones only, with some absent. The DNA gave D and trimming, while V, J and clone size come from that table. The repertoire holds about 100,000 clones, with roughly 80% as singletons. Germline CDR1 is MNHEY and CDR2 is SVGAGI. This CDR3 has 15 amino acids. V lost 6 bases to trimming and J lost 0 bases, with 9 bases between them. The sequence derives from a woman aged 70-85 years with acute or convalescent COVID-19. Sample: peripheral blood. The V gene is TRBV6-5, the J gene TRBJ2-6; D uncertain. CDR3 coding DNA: TGTGCCAGCAGGGCTCTCACCTCTGGGGCCAACGTCCTGACTTTC. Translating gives CASRALTSGANVLTF.